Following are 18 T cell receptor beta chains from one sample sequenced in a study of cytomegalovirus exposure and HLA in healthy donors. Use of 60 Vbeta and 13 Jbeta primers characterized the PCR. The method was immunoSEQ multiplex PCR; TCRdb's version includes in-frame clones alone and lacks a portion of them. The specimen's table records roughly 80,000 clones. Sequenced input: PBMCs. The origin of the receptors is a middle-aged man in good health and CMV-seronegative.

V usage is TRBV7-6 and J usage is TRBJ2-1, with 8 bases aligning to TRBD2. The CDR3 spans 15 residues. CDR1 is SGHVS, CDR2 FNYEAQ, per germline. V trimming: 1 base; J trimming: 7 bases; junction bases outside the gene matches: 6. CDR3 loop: CASSLVGAGGNEQFF. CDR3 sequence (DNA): TGTGCCAGCAGCTTAGTTGGGGCGGGGGGTAATGAGCAGTTCTTC.

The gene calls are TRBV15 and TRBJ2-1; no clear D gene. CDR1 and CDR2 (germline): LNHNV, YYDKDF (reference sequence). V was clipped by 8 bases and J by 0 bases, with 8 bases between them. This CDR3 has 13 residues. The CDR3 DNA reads TGTGCCACCGAGCGAAGCTCCTACAATGAGCAGTTCTTC. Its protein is CATERSSYNEQFF.

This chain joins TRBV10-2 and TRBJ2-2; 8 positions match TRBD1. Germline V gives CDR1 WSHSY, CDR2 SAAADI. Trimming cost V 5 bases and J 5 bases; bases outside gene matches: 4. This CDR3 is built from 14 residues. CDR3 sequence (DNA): TGCGCCAGCAGTCAGGGGGCGCGGACCGGGGAGCTGTTTTTT. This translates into CASSQGARTGELFF.

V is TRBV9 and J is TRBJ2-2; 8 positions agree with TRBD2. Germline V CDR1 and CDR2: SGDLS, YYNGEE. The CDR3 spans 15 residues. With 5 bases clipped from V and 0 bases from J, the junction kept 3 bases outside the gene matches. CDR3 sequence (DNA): TGTGCCAGCAGACGGGGGGGTTCGAACACCGGGGAGCTGTTTTTT. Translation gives CASRRGGSNTGELFF.

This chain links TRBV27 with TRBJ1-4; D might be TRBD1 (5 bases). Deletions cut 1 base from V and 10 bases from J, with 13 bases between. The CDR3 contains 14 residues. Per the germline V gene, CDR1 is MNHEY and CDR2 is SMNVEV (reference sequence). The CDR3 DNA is TGTGCCAGCAGTTTATGGGGGGACGGGGGAAAACTGTTTTTT. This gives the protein CASSLWGDGGKLFF.

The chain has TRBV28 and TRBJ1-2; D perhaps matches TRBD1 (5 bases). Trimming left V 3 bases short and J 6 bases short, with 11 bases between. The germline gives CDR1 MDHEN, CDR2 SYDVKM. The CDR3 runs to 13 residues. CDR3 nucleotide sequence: TGTGCCAGCAGTTTGGGGGGAAGCGATGGCTACACCTTC. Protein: CASSLGGSDGYTF.

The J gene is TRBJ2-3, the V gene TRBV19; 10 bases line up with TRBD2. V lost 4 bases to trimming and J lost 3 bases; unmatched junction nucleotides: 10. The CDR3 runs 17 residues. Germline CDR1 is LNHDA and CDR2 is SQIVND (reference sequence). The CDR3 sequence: CASSRLAGVLGTDTQYF. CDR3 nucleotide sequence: TGTGCCAGTAGTAGGCTAGCGGGGGTTTTGGGTACAGATACGCAGTATTTT.

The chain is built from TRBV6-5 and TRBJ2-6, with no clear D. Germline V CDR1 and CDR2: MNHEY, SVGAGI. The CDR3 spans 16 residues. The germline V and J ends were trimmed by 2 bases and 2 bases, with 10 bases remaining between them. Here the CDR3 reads CASSYQNRAGANVLTF. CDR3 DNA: TGTGCCAGCAGTTACCAGAATCGGGCTGGGGCCAACGTCCTGACTTTC.

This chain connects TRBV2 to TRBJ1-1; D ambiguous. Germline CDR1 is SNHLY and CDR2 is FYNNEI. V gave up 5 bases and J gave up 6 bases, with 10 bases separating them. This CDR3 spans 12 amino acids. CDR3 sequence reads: CASSRPTPEAFF. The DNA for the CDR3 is TGTGCCAGCAGTCGTCCTACCCCTGAAGCTTTCTTT. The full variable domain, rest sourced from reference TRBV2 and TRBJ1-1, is EPEVTQTPSHQVTQMGQEVILRCVPISNHLYFYWYRQILGQKVEFLVSFYNNEISEKSEIFDDQFSVERPDGSNFTLKIRSTKLEDSAMYFCASSRPTPEAFFGQGTRLTVV.

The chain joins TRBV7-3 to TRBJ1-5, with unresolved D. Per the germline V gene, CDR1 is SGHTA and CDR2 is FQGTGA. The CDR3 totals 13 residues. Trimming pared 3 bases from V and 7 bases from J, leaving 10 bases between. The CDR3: CASSFGEAQPQHF. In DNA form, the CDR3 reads TGTGCCAGCAGCTTCGGGGAAGCGCAGCCCCAGCATTTT.

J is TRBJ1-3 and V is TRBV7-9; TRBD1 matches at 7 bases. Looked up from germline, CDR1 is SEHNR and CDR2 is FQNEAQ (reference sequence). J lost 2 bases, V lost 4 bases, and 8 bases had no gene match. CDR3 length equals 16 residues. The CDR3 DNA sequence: TGTGCCAGCAGCTCCCGACAGGGATCCACTGGAAACACCATATATTTT. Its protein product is CASSSRQGSTGNTIYF.

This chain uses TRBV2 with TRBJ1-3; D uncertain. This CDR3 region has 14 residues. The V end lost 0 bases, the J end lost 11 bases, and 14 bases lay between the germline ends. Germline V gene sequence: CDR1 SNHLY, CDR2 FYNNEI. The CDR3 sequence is CASSEALIGVAIYF. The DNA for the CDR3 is TGTGCCAGCAGTGAAGCGCTCATAGGAGTAGCCATATATTTT.

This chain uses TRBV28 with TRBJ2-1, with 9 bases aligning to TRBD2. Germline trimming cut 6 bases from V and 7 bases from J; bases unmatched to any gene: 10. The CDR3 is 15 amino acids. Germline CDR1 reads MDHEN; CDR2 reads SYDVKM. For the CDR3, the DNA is TGTGCCAGCAGGCACAGCGGGGGGCATGAAAATGAGCAGTTCTTC. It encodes CASRHSGGHENEQFF.

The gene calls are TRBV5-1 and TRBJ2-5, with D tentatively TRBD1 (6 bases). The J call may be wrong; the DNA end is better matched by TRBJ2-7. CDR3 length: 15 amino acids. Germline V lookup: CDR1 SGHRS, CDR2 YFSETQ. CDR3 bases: TGCGCCAGCAGCTCGGTTCCGGGACAATCCTACGAGCAGTACTTC. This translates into CASSSVPGQSYEQYF.

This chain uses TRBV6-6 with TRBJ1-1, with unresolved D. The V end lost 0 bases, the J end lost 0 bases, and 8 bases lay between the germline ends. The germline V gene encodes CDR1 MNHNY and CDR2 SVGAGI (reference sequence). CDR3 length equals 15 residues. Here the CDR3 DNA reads TGTGCCAGCAGTTACTCATCCGGGGTGAACACTGAAGCTTTCTTT. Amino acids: CASSYSSGVNTEAFF.

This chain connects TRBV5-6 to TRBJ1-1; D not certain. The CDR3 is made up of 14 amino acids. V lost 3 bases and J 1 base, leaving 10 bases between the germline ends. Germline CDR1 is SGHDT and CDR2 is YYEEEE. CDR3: CASSSPTWNTEAFF. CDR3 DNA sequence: TGTGCCAGCAGCTCACCGACATGGAACACTGAAGCTTTCTTT.

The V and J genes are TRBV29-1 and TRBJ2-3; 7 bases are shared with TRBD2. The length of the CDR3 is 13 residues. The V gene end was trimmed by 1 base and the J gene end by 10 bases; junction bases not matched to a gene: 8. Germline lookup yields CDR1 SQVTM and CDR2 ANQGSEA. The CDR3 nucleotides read TGCAGCGTTGAAGGACACGGGGGGTGGGCGCAGTATTTT. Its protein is CSVEGHGGWAQYF.

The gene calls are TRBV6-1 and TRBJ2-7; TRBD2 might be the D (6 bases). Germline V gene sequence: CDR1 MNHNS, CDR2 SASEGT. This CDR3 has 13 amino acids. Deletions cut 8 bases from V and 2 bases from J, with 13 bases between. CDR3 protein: CASHPPGAYEQYF. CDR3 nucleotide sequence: TGTGCCAGCCATCCGCCGGGGGCCTACGAGCAGTACTTC.